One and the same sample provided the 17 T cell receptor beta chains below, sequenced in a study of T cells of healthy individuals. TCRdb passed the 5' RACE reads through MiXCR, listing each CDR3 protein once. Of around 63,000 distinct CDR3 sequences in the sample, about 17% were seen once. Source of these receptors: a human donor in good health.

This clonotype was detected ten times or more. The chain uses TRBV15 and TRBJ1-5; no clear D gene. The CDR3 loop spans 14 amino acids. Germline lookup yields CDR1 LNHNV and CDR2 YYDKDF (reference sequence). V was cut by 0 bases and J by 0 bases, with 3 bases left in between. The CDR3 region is CATSRDHSNQPQHF. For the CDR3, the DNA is TGTGCCACCAGCAGAGATCATAGCAATCAGCCCCAGCATTTT.

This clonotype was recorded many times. The CDR3 DNA reads as TGTGCCAGCAGCCCCAGGGGTCCGCACAATCAGCCCCAGCATTTT. Translation: CASSPRGPHNQPQHF. The chain is built from TRBV3-1 and TRBJ1-5; maybe TRBD1 (6 bases). The CDR3 length is 15 residues. V was trimmed by 4 bases and J by 3 bases, leaving 13 bases between them. In germline, CDR1 is LGHDT, CDR2 YNNKEL (reference sequence).

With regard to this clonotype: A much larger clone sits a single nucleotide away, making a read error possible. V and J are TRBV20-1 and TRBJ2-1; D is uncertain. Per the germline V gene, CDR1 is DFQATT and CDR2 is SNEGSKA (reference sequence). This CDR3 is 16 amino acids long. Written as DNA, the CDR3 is TGCGGTGCTAGACCCCTAATGAGGAGCTCCTACAATGAGCAGTTCTTC. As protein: CGARPLMRSSYNEQFF.

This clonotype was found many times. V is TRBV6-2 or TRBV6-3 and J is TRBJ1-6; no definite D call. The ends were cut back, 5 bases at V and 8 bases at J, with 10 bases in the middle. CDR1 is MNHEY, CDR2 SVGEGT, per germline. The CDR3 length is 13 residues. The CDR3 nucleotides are TGTGCCAGCAGTACCCGGATGGATTCACCCCTCCACTTT. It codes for CASSTRMDSPLHF.

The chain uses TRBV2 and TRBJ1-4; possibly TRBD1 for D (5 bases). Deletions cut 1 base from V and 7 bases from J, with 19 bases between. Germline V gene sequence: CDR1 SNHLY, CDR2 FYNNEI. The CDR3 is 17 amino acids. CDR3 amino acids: CASSEVDHSAGSEKLFF. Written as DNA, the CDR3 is TGTGCCAGCAGTGAAGTGGACCACTCCGCAGGGAGTGAAAAACTGTTTTTT.

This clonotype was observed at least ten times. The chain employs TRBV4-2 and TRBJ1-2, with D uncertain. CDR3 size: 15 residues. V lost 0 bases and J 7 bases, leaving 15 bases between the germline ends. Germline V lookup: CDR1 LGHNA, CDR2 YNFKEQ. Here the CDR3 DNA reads TGTGCCAGCAGCCAAGATAGATCGGAAACAGTTGGCTACACCTTC. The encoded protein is CASSQDRSETVGYTF.

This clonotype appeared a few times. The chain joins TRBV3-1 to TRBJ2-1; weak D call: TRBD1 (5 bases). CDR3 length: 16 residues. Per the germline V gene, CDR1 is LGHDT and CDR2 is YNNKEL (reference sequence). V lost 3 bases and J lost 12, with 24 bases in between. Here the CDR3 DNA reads TGTGCCAGCAGCCACGGACACTCAAGGGGAAGGGGCGGGCAGTTCTTC. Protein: CASSHGHSRGRGGQFF.

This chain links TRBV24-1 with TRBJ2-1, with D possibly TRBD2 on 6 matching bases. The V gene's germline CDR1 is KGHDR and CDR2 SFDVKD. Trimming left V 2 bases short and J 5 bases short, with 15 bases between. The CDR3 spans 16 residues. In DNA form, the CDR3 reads TGTGCCACCAGTGATTCGACGGGAGCAACTGACAATGAGCAGTTCTTC. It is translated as CATSDSTGATDNEQFF.

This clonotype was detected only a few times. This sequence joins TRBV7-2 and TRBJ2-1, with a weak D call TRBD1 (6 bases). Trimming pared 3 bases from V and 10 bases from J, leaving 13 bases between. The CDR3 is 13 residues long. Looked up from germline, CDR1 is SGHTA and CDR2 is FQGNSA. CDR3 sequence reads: CASSFRTVNEQFF. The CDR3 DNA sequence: TGTGCCAGCAGCTTTCGGACAGTCAACGAGCAGTTCTTC.

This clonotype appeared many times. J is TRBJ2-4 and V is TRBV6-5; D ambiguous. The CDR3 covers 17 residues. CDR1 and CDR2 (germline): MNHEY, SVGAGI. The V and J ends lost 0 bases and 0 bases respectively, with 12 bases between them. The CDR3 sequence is CASSYSITSLAKNIQYF. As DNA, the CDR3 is TGTGCCAGCAGTTACTCGATTACCTCTCTAGCCAAAAACATTCAGTACTTC.

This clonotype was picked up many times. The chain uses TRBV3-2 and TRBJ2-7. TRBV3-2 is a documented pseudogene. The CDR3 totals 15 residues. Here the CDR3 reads CASSQDPESSYEQYF. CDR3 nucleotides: TGTGCCAGCAGCCAAGATCCGGAGTCTTCCTACGAGCAGTACTTC.

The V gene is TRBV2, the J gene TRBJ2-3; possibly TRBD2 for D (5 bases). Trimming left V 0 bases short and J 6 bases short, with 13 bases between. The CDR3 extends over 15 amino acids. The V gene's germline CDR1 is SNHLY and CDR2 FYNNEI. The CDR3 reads CASSEARGALDTQYF. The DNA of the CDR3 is TGTGCCAGCAGTGAAGCCCGGGGAGCCCTCGATACGCAGTATTTT.

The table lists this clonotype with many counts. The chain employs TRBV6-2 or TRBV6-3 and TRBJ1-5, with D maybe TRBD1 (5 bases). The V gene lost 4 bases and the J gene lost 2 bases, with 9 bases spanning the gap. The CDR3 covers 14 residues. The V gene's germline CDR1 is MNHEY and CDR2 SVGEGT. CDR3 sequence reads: CASSSGLRNQPQHF. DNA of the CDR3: TGTGCCAGCAGTTCGGGACTGCGCAATCAGCCCCAGCATTTT.

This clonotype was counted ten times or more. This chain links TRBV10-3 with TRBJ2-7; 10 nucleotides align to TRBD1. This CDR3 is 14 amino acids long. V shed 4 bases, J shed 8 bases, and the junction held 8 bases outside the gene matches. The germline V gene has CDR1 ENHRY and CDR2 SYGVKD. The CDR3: CAISAGTGAPQQYF. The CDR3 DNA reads TGTGCCATCAGTGCCGGGACAGGGGCGCCCCAGCAGTACTTC.

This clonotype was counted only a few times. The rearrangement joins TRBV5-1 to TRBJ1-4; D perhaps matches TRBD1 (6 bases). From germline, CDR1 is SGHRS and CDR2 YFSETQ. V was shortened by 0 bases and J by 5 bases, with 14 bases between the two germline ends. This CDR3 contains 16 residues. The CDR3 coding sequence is TGCGCCAGCAGCTTGGCGGCGGGGGCAAGCAATGAAAAACTGTTTTTT. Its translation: CASSLAAGASNEKLFF.

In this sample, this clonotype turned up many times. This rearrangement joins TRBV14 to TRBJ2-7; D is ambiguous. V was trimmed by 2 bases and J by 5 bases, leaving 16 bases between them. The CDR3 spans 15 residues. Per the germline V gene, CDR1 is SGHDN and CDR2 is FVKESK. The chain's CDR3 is CASSQYTGPIHEQYF. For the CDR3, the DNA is TGTGCCAGCAGCCAATATACGGGTCCTATCCACGAGCAGTACTTC.

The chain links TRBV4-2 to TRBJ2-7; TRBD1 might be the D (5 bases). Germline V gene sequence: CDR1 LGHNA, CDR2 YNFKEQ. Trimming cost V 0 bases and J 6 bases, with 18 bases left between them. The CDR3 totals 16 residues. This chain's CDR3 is CASSQDSRGRVSEQYF. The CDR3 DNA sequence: TGTGCCAGCAGCCAAGATTCTAGGGGCAGGGTCAGCGAGCAGTACTTC.